The rows below give T cell receptor beta chains drawn from one sample of a study of blood T cell repertoires in COVID-19. TCRdb keeps only in-frame clones here, not all; method: immunoSEQ multiplex PCR. The sample carries roughly 140,000 clones, about 87% recorded once. Sequences were obtained from PBMCs or T cells enriched from blood (not recorded which). These receptors were collected from a man between 60 and 75 years old who had recovered from COVID-19. Both conserved end residues are part of each CDR3. The order of the fields is clone size, J gene, V gene, D gene, CDR3 DNA, CDR3 protein. D genes are given only for firm matches. The listing skips clone size in some rows; elsewhere it reads once, few, many or a size class.

clone size: once
J gene: TRBJ1-1
V gene: TRBV5-5
D gene: TRBD1
CDR3 DNA: TGTGCCAGCAGCTCACAGGGGGGAAGATTGAACACTGAAGCTTTCTTT
CDR3 protein: CASSSQGGRLNTEAFF

clone size: -
J gene: TRBJ2-1
V gene: TRBV6-1
D gene: -
CDR3 DNA: TGTGCCAGCAGTGAACTGGCTTACAATGAGCAGTTCTTC
CDR3 protein: CASSELAYNEQFF

clone size: -
J gene: TRBJ1-3
V gene: TRBV6-1
D gene: -
CDR3 DNA: TGTGCCAGCAGTGATTCCGGGGTCGCGGGCATATATTTT
CDR3 protein: CASSDSGVAGIYF

clone size: -
J gene: TRBJ2-5
V gene: TRBV15
D gene: TRBD1
CDR3 DNA: TGTGCCACCAGCAGGGGGACAGGGGAAGAGACCCAGTACTTC
CDR3 protein: CATSRGTGEETQYF

clone size: -
J gene: TRBJ2-2
V gene: TRBV27
D gene: TRBD1
CDR3 DNA: TGTGCCAGCAGCCCGGGACAGGGGTTATCCGGGGAGCTGTTTTTT
CDR3 protein: CASSPGQGLSGELFF

clone size: -
J gene: TRBJ1-1
V gene: TRBV5-1
D gene: -
CDR3 DNA: TGCGCCAGCAGCTTGGTGCAGACAAACACTGAAGCTTTCTTT
CDR3 protein: CASSLVQTNTEAFF

clone size: -
J gene: TRBJ2-7
V gene: TRBV29-1
D gene: -
CDR3 DNA: TGCAGCGTTGAAGAACAGGATTCCTACGAGCAGTACTTC
CDR3 protein: CSVEEQDSYEQYF

clone size: once
J gene: TRBJ1-6
V gene: TRBV12-3/TRBV12-4
D gene: TRBD1
CDR3 DNA: TGTGCCAGCAGTCCTGACAGGGTTTCACCCCTCCACTTT
CDR3 protein: CASSPDRVSPLHF

clone size: few
J gene: TRBJ1-1
V gene: TRBV5-1
D gene: -
CDR3 DNA: TGCGCCAGCAGCCGAGGGGACACGAACACTGAAGCTTTCTTT
CDR3 protein: CASSRGDTNTEAFF

clone size: -
J gene: TRBJ2-3
V gene: TRBV11-2
D gene: TRBD2
CDR3 DNA: TGTGCCAGCAGCCTCTTAGCGGGAAGGTCGCAGTATTTT
CDR3 protein: CASSLLAGRSQYF

clone size: -
J gene: TRBJ2-2
V gene: TRBV2
D gene: TRBD2
CDR3 DNA: TGTGCCAGTTCGACTAGCGGTCTACCGAACACCGGGGAGCTGTTTTTT
CDR3 protein: CASSTSGLPNTGELFF

clone size: few
J gene: TRBJ2-3
V gene: TRBV9
D gene: TRBD2
CDR3 DNA: TGTGCCAGCAGCCTCCCGGGACTAGGGATAGATACGCAGTATTTT
CDR3 protein: CASSLPGLGIDTQYF

clone size: once
J gene: TRBJ2-7
V gene: TRBV27
D gene: -
CDR3 DNA: TGTGCCAGCAGCCGGGGGATCTCCTACGAGCAGTACTTC
CDR3 protein: CASSRGISYEQYF

clone size: -
J gene: TRBJ2-6
V gene: TRBV6-5
D gene: -
CDR3 DNA: TGTGCCAGCAGCAGGGCTGGGGCCAACGTCCTGACTTTC
CDR3 protein: CASSRAGANVLTF

clone size: -
J gene: TRBJ1-4
V gene: TRBV18
D gene: TRBD1
CDR3 DNA: TGTGCCAGCTCACCACAGGGGGCAAGAGGGGAAAAACTGTTTTTT
CDR3 protein: CASSPQGARGEKLFF

clone size: -
J gene: TRBJ2-2
V gene: TRBV3-1/TRBV3-2
D gene: TRBD1
CDR3 DNA: TGTGCCAGCAGCCCACCCAGGGGGTCACGAAAACCCGGGGAGCTGTTTTTT
CDR3 protein: CASSPPRGSRKPGELFF

clone size: -
J gene: TRBJ2-7
V gene: TRBV3-1/TRBV3-2
D gene: TRBD1
CDR3 DNA: TGTGCCAGCAGCCACACAGGGGGTGACTACGAGCAGTACTTC
CDR3 protein: CASSHTGGDYEQYF

clone size: -
J gene: TRBJ2-1
V gene: TRBV28
D gene: TRBD2
CDR3 DNA: TGTGCCAGCAGCCTGACTAGCGGGGTAATCTACAATGAGCAGTTCTTC
CDR3 protein: CASSLTSGVIYNEQFF

clone size: -
J gene: TRBJ2-3
V gene: TRBV11-2
D gene: TRBD1
CDR3 DNA: TGTGCCAGCAGCTTAGGGACAGGGCACACAGATACGCAGTATTTT
CDR3 protein: CASSLGTGHTDTQYF

clone size: once
J gene: TRBJ2-5
V gene: TRBV5-1
D gene: TRBD1
CDR3 DNA: TGCGCCAGCAGGTTACAGGGGTCCCAAGAGACCCAGTACTTC
CDR3 protein: CASRLQGSQETQYF

clone size: -
J gene: TRBJ2-3
V gene: TRBV4-2
D gene: TRBD2
CDR3 DNA: TGTGCCAGCAGCCAAGCACAAGGGGGGGGGACTAGCGAGACAGATACGCAGTATTTT
CDR3 protein: CASSQAQGGGTSETDTQYF

clone size: -
J gene: TRBJ1-1
V gene: TRBV18
D gene: -
CDR3 DNA: TGTGCCAGCTCACCAAAAAGCGAGACGAACACTGAAGCTTTCTTT
CDR3 protein: CASSPKSETNTEAFF

clone size: -
J gene: TRBJ2-6
V gene: TRBV19
D gene: -
CDR3 DNA: TGTGCCAGTAGGGAGGGCGCCGGGGCCAACGTCCTGACTTTC
CDR3 protein: CASREGAGANVLTF